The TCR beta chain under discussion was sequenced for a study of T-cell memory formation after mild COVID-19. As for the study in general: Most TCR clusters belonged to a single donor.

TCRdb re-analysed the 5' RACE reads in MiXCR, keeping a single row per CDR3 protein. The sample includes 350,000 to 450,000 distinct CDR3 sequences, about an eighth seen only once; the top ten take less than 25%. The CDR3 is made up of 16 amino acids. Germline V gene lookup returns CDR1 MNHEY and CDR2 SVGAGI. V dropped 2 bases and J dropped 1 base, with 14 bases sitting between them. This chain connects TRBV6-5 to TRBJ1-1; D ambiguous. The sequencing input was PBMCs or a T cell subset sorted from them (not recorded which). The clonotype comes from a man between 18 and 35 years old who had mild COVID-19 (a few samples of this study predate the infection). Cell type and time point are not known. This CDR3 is CASSYTPGRQNTEAFF. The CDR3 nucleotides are TGTGCCAGCAGTTACACCCCGGGAAGACAGAACACTGAAGCTTTCTTT.